One TCR beta chain is described in this entry. Its matching antigen is unknown. V was clipped by 2 bases and J by 7 bases, with 8 bases between them. CDR3 size: 12 residues. Germline V lookup: CDR1 MNHEY, CDR2 SVGEGT. Using immunoSEQ multiplex PCR, the repertoire was profiled, and TCRdb retains in-frame clones only, with some absent. The data show fewer than 40,000 clones, about 80% seen once. This specimen comes from a study of vaccination effects on CD4 cells after COVID-19. Before any sequencing was done, the ViraFEST assay used viral peptide pools to expand antigen-specific CD4+ T cells. At the end of nine to ten days of culture, CD4+ T cells were isolated. The participants, recipients of two vaccine doses, got either BNT162b2 or mRNA-1273. A half-volume exchange with IL-2 medium occurred on days 3 and 7.

The sequenced sample was CD4+ T cells from PBMCs cultured with HCoV-NL63 spike peptides, obtained after COVID-19 vaccination. J is TRBJ1-1 and V is TRBV6-2 or TRBV6-3; no clear D gene. The TCR sequence derives from a human donor who received a COVID-19 vaccine. Some clones in this sample may be carry-over from other donors' samples. CDR3 loop: CASSYGSLEAFF. The CDR3 nucleotides read TGTGCCAGCAGTTACGGGAGCCTTGAAGCTTTCTTT.